This T cell receptor (beta chain) was obtained from a study of T cell changes during pregnancy in multiple sclerosis. Germline V lookup: CDR1 SGDLS, CDR2 YYNGEE. V was trimmed by 0 bases and J by 6 bases, leaving 14 bases between them. The CDR3 is 15 residues long. Clones were read by immunoSEQ multiplex PCR, and TCRdb kept only the in-frame ones, dropping some. Of fewer than 85,000 clones in the sample, 85% to 95% were seen once. This TCR was recovered from a female donor with multiple sclerosis, enrolled in a pregnancy study. The source material was peripheral blood, sampled in the third trimester of pregnancy. This chain links TRBV9 with TRBJ2-3, with D unresolved. The CDR3 DNA sequence: TGTGCCAGCAGCGTAGCGGCATCCCCGAGGGATACGCAGTATTTT. Its protein is CASSVAASPRDTQYF.